This T cell receptor (beta chain) was obtained from a study of T cells in Graves' hyperthyroidism and ophthalmopathy. Study as a whole: Peripheral blood was taken when the disease was first diagnosed, before any treatment began.

TCR beta CDR3 regions were amplified from RNA. Initially, a first-round RT-PCR of the TCR CDR3 employed the HTBI primer set. TCRdb reanalysed the multiplex PCR reads using MiXCR and keeps one entry per CDR3 protein. The sample lists hundreds of thousands of distinct CDR3 sequences; roughly 14% were seen once. V shed 5 bases, J shed 7 bases, and the junction held 18 bases outside the gene matches. From germline, CDR1 is MNHEY and CDR2 SVGEGT. The CDR3 runs 18 residues. This clonotype was seen repeatedly, ten times or more. This clonotype was sampled from a woman aged 40 to 50 with Graves' ophthalmopathy. The V call is TRBV6-2 or TRBV6-3, the J call TRBJ2-2; 8 bases align to TRBD2. The sequenced material came from blood. The CDR3 bases are TGTGCCAGCAGTCCGCGACTCTTCCAGCGGGAGCTGTTCGGGGAGCTGTTTTTT. Its protein is CASSPRLFQRELFGELFF.